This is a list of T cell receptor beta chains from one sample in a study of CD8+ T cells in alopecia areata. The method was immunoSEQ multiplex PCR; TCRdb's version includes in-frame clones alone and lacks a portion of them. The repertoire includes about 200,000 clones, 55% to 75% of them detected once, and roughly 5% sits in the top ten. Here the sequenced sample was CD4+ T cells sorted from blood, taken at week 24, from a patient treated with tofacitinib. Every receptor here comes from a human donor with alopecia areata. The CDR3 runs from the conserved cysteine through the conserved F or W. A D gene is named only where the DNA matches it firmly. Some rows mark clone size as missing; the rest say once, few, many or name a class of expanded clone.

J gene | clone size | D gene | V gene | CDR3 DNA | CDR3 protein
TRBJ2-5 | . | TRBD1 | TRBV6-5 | TGTGCCAGCAGCTGGGACAGGGCAAGGGAGACCCAGTACTTC | CASSWDRARETQYF
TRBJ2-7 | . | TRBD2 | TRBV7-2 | TGTGCCAGCAGCCTGCCGGCGGGGACTACCGACGAGCAGTACTTC | CASSLPAGTTDEQYF
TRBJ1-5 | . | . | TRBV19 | TGTGCCAGTAACCCTCGGCTCTATAGCAATCAGCCCCAGCATTTT | CASNPRLYSNQPQHF
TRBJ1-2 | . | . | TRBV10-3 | TGTGCCATCAGTGAGACGGTTGACAGTAAAGGTGCCTTC | CAISETVDSKGAF
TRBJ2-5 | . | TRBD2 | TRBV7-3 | TGTGCCAGCAGCCGAGGCGGGAGTAGATGGGAGACCCAGTACTTC | CASSRGGSRWETQYF
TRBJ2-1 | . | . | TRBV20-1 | TGCAGTACTACTAGCTATGAGCAGTTCTTC | CSTTSYEQFF
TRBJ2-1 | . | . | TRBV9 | TGTGCCAGCAGCCCACGACAGGGAGGGGTCAATGAGCAGTTCTTC | CASSPRQGGVNEQFF
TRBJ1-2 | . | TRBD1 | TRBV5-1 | TGCGCCAGCAGCTCACCCGGGACAGGGGCGCGGTGGGGCTACACCTTC | CASSSPGTGARWGYTF
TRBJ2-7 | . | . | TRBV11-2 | TGTGCCAGCAGCCGGACCCTAGGGAGCGAGCAGTACTTC | CASSRTLGSEQYF
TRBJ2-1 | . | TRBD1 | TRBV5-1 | TGCGCCAGCAGCTTTTACCGGGACAGGGCTGACGGGGGGCAGTTCTTC | CASSFYRDRADGGQFF
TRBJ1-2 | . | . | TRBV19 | TGTGCCAGCGGGGTAATTAACTATGGCTACACCTTC | CASGVINYGYTF
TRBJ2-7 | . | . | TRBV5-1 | TGCGCCAGCAGGGACTTCCAGGCCTACGAGCAGTACTTC | CASRDFQAYEQYF
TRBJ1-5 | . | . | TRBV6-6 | TGTGCCAGCAACCTCGGAGATAGCAATCAGCCCCAGCATTTT | CASNLGDSNQPQHF
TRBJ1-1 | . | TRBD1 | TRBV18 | TGTGCCAGCTCACCCCAGACAGGGTTGAACACTGAAGCTTTCTTT | CASSPQTGLNTEAFF
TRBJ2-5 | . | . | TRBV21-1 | TGTGCCAGCAGCAAAGCTAGTAAGGCGTACCAAGAGACCCAGTACTTC | CASSKASKAYQETQYF
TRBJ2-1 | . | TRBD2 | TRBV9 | TGTGCCAGCAGCGTAGGGGGACTAGGGACCCTTGAGCAGTTCTTC | CASSVGGLGTLEQFF
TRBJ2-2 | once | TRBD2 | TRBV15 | TGTGCCACCAGCTATCCGGGACTAGCGGGGGGAAGGAACACCGGGGAGCTGTTTTTT | CATSYPGLAGGRNTGELFF
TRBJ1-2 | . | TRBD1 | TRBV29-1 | TGCAGCGTTAAGGAGGGGGCGGACTATGGCTACACCTTC | CSVKEGADYGYTF
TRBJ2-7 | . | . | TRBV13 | TGTGCCAGCAGCCCAAGGGGGTCCTACGAGCAGTACTTC | CASSPRGSYEQYF
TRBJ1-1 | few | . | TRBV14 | TGTGCCAGCAGCCAAGGTCTTTTGAGGGGTAACACACTGAACACTGAAGCTTTCTTT | CASSQGLLRGNTLNTEAFF
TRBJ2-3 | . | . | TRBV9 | TGTGCCAGCAGCGTACGGGAGCGGAGCACAGATACGCAGTATTTT | CASSVRERSTDTQYF
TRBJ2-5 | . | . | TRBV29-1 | TGCAGCGTTGATGACTGGCGAGGGGCCCAGTACTTC | CSVDDWRGAQYF
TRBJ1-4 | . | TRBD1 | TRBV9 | TGTGCCAGCAGCGATTCGGACAGGGGGAAACTGTTTTTT | CASSDSDRGKLFF
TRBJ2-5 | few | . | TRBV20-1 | TGCAGTGCTAGGCGGCAGGAGACCCAGTACTTC | CSARRQETQYF
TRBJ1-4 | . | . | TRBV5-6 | TGTGCCAGCAGCTTTTTCGCAACTAATGAAAAACTGTTTTTT | CASSFFATNEKLFF
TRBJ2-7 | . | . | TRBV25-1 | TGTGCCAGCAGTGAAAGGAGAGGACTAAGCTACGAGCAGTACTTC | CASSERRGLSYEQYF
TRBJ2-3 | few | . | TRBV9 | TGTGCCAGCACCAGATCAGGGGAGAGGACAGATACGCAGTATTTT | CASTRSGERTDTQYF
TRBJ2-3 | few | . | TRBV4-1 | TGCGCCGCACGAGGGGAAACAGGCGGGGCATTAAATACGCAGTATTTT | CAARGETGGALNTQYF
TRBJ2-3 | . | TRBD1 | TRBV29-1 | TGCAGCGCTTCAGGACAGGGGGACCCAGATACGCAGTATTTT | CSASGQGDPDTQYF
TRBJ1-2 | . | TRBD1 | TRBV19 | TGTGCCAGTCGTAACACAGGGGGCTACTATGGCTACACCTTC | CASRNTGGYYGYTF
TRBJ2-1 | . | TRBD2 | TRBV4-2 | TGTGCCAGCAGCTTCGGGACTACATACAATGAGCAGTTCTTC | CASSFGTTYNEQFF
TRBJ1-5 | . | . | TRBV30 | TGTGCCTGGAGCGGGGATCTTTTCGCTCAGCCCCAGCATTTT | CAWSGDLFAQPQHF